This T cell receptor (beta chain) stems from a study of CD8+CD57+ T cells in acquired aplastic anemia. The wider study: Sorted CD4+ plus CD8+ cells gave DNA averaging roughly 3 ug.

Overall study results and limits: The study identified roughly 29 CD8+ CDR3 sequences shared by patients and controls.

For CDR3 and TCR beta VDJ profiling, genomic DNA was the template used. TCRdb redid the calling of the reads with MiXCR, one entry per CDR3 protein. The table includes about 220,000 distinct CDR3 sequences, almost 35% detected once. Between the trimmed V and J ends, which lost 6 bases and 4 bases, there was a span of 15 bases. Germline CDR1 reads LNHDA; CDR2 reads SQIVND (reference sequence). The CDR3 is 15 amino acids. Worth noting for this clonotype: Its antigen is unidentified.

This sequence was found in a human donor in good health, serving as a control. This chain links TRBV19 with TRBJ2-2; a possible D gene is TRBD2 (5 bases). The sequencing input was sorted CD4+, CD8+, or CD8+CD57+ T cells (not recorded which) from PBMCs. CDR3 residues: CASRIRDAGTGELFF. The CDR3 DNA is TGTGCCAGTAGAATTCGAGACGCGGGCACCGGGGAGCTGTTTTTT.